The clone carrying this TCR beta chain was seen a few times. Its target is not known. CDR3 length equals 14 residues. Germline CDR1 is SGHTA and CDR2 is FQGNSA. V lost 2 bases to trimming and J lost 0 bases, with 8 bases between them. These data belong to a study of CD4 T cells in relation to SARS-CoV-2 and coronaviruses. About the research overall: The restricting HLA molecule for shared crossreactive spike epitopes was mapped. Study observations and caveats: Monoreactive clones expanded significantly more to SARS-CoV-2 than crossreactive clones did. In approximately 70% of donors, memory CD4+ clonotypes crossrecognized SARS-CoV-2 and at least one common cold coronavirus spike.

The unexposed donors gave CD4+ T cells in about 2010-2019, prior to COVID-19. CD4+ T cells were isolated from the cells after more than nine days of culture. As cell numbers allowed, unexposed-donor CD4+ T cells faced SARS-CoV-2 S/N and four cold-coronavirus spikes. The assay was immunoSEQ multiplex PCR, and TCRdb's table has in-frame clones only and misses some. The table records around 20,000 clones, 75% to 85% of them present only once. The material sequenced was CD4+ T cells from PBMCs, cultured in vitro. The TCR sequence derives from a human donor in good health. The chain carries TRBV7-2 and TRBJ2-7; D is unclear. CDR3 loop: CASSLKLSSYEQYF. The DNA of the CDR3 is TGTGCCAGCAGCTTAAAACTATCCTCCTACGAGCAGTACTTC.